A selection of T cell receptor beta chains follows, all from one sample in a study of CD8+CD57+ T cells in acquired aplastic anemia. TCRdb recomputed calls from the reads with MiXCR, one row per CDR3 protein. Of 200,000 or so distinct CDR3 sequences listed, 64% are singletons. Specimen: sorted CD4+, CD8+, or CD8+CD57+ T cells (not recorded which) from PBMCs. These receptor sequences come from a human donor with severe aplastic anemia or a healthy control (not recorded which). CDR3s include the opening cysteine and the closing phenylalanine or tryptophan. A D gene is named only where the DNA matches it firmly. Only part of the rows carry a size: once, few, many, or a class if the clone is expanded.

NA TRBJ2-7 TRBV2 TRBD1 TGTGCCAGCAGTGATATGGATTGGGCAGGGGGCGACGAGCAGTACTTC CASSDMDWAGGDEQYF
NA TRBJ2-2 TRBV4-1 TRBD1 TGCGCCAGCAGCCTGTCCCTCCGTGAACAGGGGACCGGGGAGCTGTTTTTT CASSLSLREQGTGELFF
NA TRBJ2-2 TRBV2 NA TGTGCCAGCAGGGGTGGGGTGTTGGCCGGGGAGCTGTTTTTT CASRGGVLAGELFF
NA TRBJ1-6 TRBV4-2 NA TGTGCCAGCAGCCAATCAGCGGGGACCTCCTATAATTCACCCCTCCACTTT CASSQSAGTSYNSPLHF
NA TRBJ2-7 TRBV5-1 TRBD1 TGCGCCAGCAGCCCCGACGGGACAGGGGTGTCCTACGAGCAGTACTTC CASSPDGTGVSYEQYF
NA TRBJ2-5 TRBV7-8 TRBD2 TGTGCCAGCAGCCAGGGTCTAGCGGGAGAGCGGGAGACCCAGTACTTC CASSQGLAGERETQYF
NA TRBJ1-4 TRBV25-1 NA TGTGCCAGCAGCCCCTCAAGCCCTTTCCGGGGGTCCCTTAATGAAAAACTGTTTTTT CASSPSSPFRGSLNEKLFF
once TRBJ2-5 TRBV6-1 TRBD2 TGTGCCAGCAATGTAGCGGGGGGTAGGAAGACCCAGTACTTC CASNVAGGRKTQYF
NA TRBJ2-3 TRBV11-2 NA TGTGCCAGCAGCTTAGTCCCATGGCGAAGCACAGATACGCAGTATTTT CASSLVPWRSTDTQYF
NA TRBJ2-3 TRBV12-3/TRBV12-4 NA TGTGCCAGCAGATTAGTTGGGATTGATACGCAGTATTTT CASRLVGIDTQYF
NA TRBJ2-7 TRBV2 TRBD2 TGTGCCAGCAGTGGCGGGACTAGCGCCTACGAGCAGTACTTC CASSGGTSAYEQYF
NA TRBJ1-2 TRBV20-1 NA TGCAGTGCTAGGGTAGGGGGAGCTAACTATGGCTACACCTTC CSARVGGANYGYTF
NA TRBJ2-7 TRBV19 NA TGTGCCAGTAGTATTCGGCGCAGCAACCACGAGCAGTACTTC CASSIRRSNHEQYF
NA TRBJ2-7 TRBV12-3/TRBV12-4 NA TGTGCCACCGGGACCTCGGTCTACGGGCAGTACTTC CATGTSVYGQYF
many TRBJ2-6 TRBV9 NA TGTGCCAGCAGCGTAGGGGGTGATGGAGCCAACGTCCTGACTTTC CASSVGGDGANVLTF
few TRBJ2-2 TRBV5-1 NA TGCGCCAGCAGATCGGGGATGGAGCTGTTTTTT CASRSGMELFF
few TRBJ1-3 TRBV7-9 NA TGTGCCAGCAGCTTCGTCCTCGGAAACACCATATATTTT CASSFVLGNTIYF
many TRBJ2-7 TRBV18 TRBD1 TGTGCCAGCTCACCACCGGACAGGGGCCACGAGCAGTACTTC CASSPPDRGHEQYF
once TRBJ2-7 TRBV7-9 NA TGTGCCAGCAGCGTTGAGGACAGAATTGGCCACGAGCAGTACTTC CASSVEDRIGHEQYF
NA TRBJ2-7 TRBV20-1 TRBD1 TGCAGTGCTACCGGGACAGTCGGCTACGAGCAGTACTTC CSATGTVGYEQYF
NA TRBJ1-3 TRBV19 NA TGTGCCAGCCAGGACAGTCATTTTGGAAACACCATATATTTT CASQDSHFGNTIYF
many TRBJ1-2 TRBV5-6 NA TGTGCCAGCAGCCCGACTCCCAGCAGGGATAACTATGGCTACACCTTC CASSPTPSRDNYGYTF
NA TRBJ2-1 TRBV25-1 NA TGTGCCAGCAGTCCGGGGGACCTCTCCTATGAGCAGTTCTTC CASSPGDLSYEQFF
NA TRBJ2-5 TRBV7-2 TRBD1 TGTGCCAGCAGCTTAGCTACCTGGACAGGGTCTGTCGAGACCCAGTACTTC CASSLATWTGSVETQYF
NA TRBJ2-5 TRBV7-9 NA TGTGCCAGCAGCTCCACCGCTTGGCGAATTCAAGAGACCCAGTACTTC CASSSTAWRIQETQYF